Listed below are T cell receptor beta chains from one sample, sequenced in a study of T cell changes during pregnancy in multiple sclerosis. Method: immunoSEQ multiplex PCR; TCRdb's copy keeps in-frame clones and lacks some. The table lists under 80,000 clones, over 80% of them singletons. The source was CD4+ T cells from peripheral blood mononuclear cells, collected in the second trimester of pregnancy. All receptors derive from a female donor with multiple sclerosis, enrolled in a pregnancy study. CDR3s include the opening cysteine and the closing phenylalanine or tryptophan. Fields, in order: V gene, clone size, J gene, D gene, CDR3 DNA, CDR3 protein. D genes are given only for firm matches. Part of the rows lack a size; the others show once, few, many or a class for expanded clones.

TRBV10-3,NA,TRBJ1-1,TRBD1,TGTGCCATCAGTGGGGGACAGGGGACCCCGAACACTGAAGCTTTCTTT,CAISGGQGTPNTEAFF
TRBV14,NA,TRBJ2-5,NA,TGTGCCAGCAGCCAAGACAGGGGTTTGGAGACCCAGTACTTC,CASSQDRGLETQYF
TRBV2,NA,TRBJ1-2,NA,TGTGCCAGCACCTTAGACAGGCTAGCTAACTATGGCTACACCTTC,CASTLDRLANYGYTF
TRBV19,NA,TRBJ1-1,NA,TGTGCCAGTAGTATGGTAGGCAGGGAAGAAGCTTTCTTT,CASSMVGREEAFF
TRBV9,NA,TRBJ2-1,NA,TGTGCCAGCGGGGATCCTTCTGAGGGTCGGCCTTACAATGAGCAGTTCTTC,CASGDPSEGRPYNEQFF
TRBV19,NA,TRBJ2-7,NA,TGTGCCAGTAGTAAAGGACTTTACTACGAGCAGTACTTC,CASSKGLYYEQYF
TRBV5-1,NA,TRBJ2-7,TRBD1,TGCGCCAGCAGCTTGGCCGGGACAGCCTACGAGCAGTACTTC,CASSLAGTAYEQYF
TRBV19,NA,TRBJ2-7,TRBD2,TGTGCCAGTAGTCAGGGACTAGCGATCCACGAGCAGTACTTC,CASSQGLAIHEQYF
TRBV19,NA,TRBJ2-3,NA,TGTGCCAGTAGTCCTCGACAGAGCACAGATACGCAGTATTTT,CASSPRQSTDTQYF
TRBV4-3,NA,TRBJ1-2,NA,TGCGCCAGCAGCCTCAACTACGGGAATTCTGGCTACACCTTC,CASSLNYGNSGYTF
TRBV27,NA,TRBJ2-3,TRBD1,TGTGCCAGCAGTTTATGGGGACAGGGCACAGATACGCAGTATTTT,CASSLWGQGTDTQYF
TRBV28,once,TRBJ2-1,TRBD2,TGTGCCAGCACTCTGACTAGCGGGAGGTTGGATGAGCAGTTCTTC,CASTLTSGRLDEQFF
TRBV7-6,NA,TRBJ2-2,NA,TGTGCCACCTACCCTGAGTCTCCCCCGGGGACCGGGGAGCTGTTTTTT,CATYPESPPGTGELFF
TRBV6-1,NA,TRBJ1-5,NA,TGTGCCAGCAGTGCTCTTTTTTCAGAAAGTAATCAGCCCCAGCATTTT,CASSALFSESNQPQHF
TRBV2,NA,TRBJ2-7,TRBD1,TGTGCCAGCAGTAGGGACAGGGCCTACGAGCAGTACTTC,CASSRDRAYEQYF
TRBV5-1,NA,TRBJ2-6,NA,TGCGCCAGCAGCTCCCTCATGGCCGGGGCCAACGTCCTGACTTTC,CASSSLMAGANVLTF
TRBV19,NA,TRBJ2-2,TRBD2,TGTGCCAGTAGTATCCCCCGACTAGCGGGAGGGCGGACCGGGGAGCTGTTTTTT,CASSIPRLAGGRTGELFF
TRBV11-3,NA,TRBJ1-6,TRBD1,TGTGCCAGCAGCGCGGACAGGGTCGATTCACCCCTCCACTTT,CASSADRVDSPLHF
TRBV7-2,once,TRBJ1-2,NA,TGTGCCAGCAGCTTAGGGGCAGCTAACTATGGCTACACCTTC,CASSLGAANYGYTF
TRBV7-3,NA,TRBJ2-1,TRBD1,TGTGCCAGCAGCGCAAACCGGGACAGGGGGCCCGGCCTATACAATGAGCAGTTCTTC,CASSANRDRGPGLYNEQFF
TRBV5-6,NA,TRBJ2-1,TRBD2,TGTGCCAGCAGCTTGCTAGCGGGAAGGAATGAGCAGTTCTTC,CASSLLAGRNEQFF
TRBV10-3,few,TRBJ1-1,TRBD1,TGTGCCATCAGGGCCGGGACAGGGGGTTTCATGAACACTGAAGCTTTCTTT,CAIRAGTGGFMNTEAFF
TRBV7-2,NA,TRBJ1-4,NA,TGTGCCAGCAGCCCCCGGGGAAGGACTAATGAAAAACTGTTTTTT,CASSPRGRTNEKLFF
TRBV5-1,NA,TRBJ1-2,NA,TGCGCCAGCAGCTTGGTCGGGGGGGCGCTTAGAGAAGGCTACACCTTC,CASSLVGGALREGYTF
TRBV30,few,TRBJ1-3,NA,TGTGCCTGGAGTGTCTCAGGGGCGCAGCGTGGAAACACCATATATTTT,CAWSVSGAQRGNTIYF
TRBV6-5,once,TRBJ2-3,TRBD1,TGTGCCACCTCCTCTCCGACAGGGGCGCAGTATTTT,CATSSPTGAQYF
TRBV19,NA,TRBJ2-7,TRBD1,TGTGCCAGTAGTATCGTCGGCAGGGGGCCCTACGAGCAGTACTTC,CASSIVGRGPYEQYF
TRBV5-6,NA,TRBJ1-2,TRBD1,TGTGCCAGCGTAAAGGGGGCGCAGAACTATGGCTACACCTTC,CASVKGAQNYGYTF
TRBV19,NA,TRBJ1-2,TRBD1,TGTGCCAGTAGTCCCCGGGACAGGGATTACTATGGCTACACCTTC,CASSPRDRDYYGYTF
TRBV19,NA,TRBJ2-3,NA,TGTGCCAGTAGTATAGAAGCGCGTTTAAGTGGCACAGATACGCAGTATTTT,CASSIEARLSGTDTQYF
TRBV30,once,TRBJ2-2,TRBD2,TGTGCCTGGAGTGTAATACGCGGGGCTAGCGGGAGGGCCGGGGAGCTGTTTTTT,CAWSVIRGASGRAGELFF
TRBV9,NA,TRBJ2-1,TRBD2,TGTGCCAGCAGCGCGCAACCCGGACTAGCGGGAGGGCTGCTCTTC,CASSAQPGLAGGLLF
TRBV5-8,NA,TRBJ2-5,NA,TGTGCCAGCAGCTTGGACAGGAGAGAGACCCAGTACTTC,CASSLDRRETQYF
TRBV25-1,NA,TRBJ2-7,NA,TGTGCCAGCAGTGAATCGGGGACATCCTACGAGCAGTACTTC,CASSESGTSYEQYF
TRBV5-8,NA,TRBJ1-5,NA,TGTGCCAGCAGCTACAGGTTGGAAGGCAATCAGCCCCAGCATTTT,CASSYRLEGNQPQHF
TRBV6-5,few,TRBJ1-3,NA,TGTGCCAGCGGTCAGATCTCTGGAAACACCATATATTTT,CASGQISGNTIYF
TRBV6-1,once,TRBJ2-5,TRBD2,TGTGCCAGCAGTGAACCCCTTCGGGGGGAATTTCAAGAGACCCAGTACTTC,CASSEPLRGEFQETQYF
TRBV27,NA,TRBJ2-5,NA,TGTGCCAGCAGTTTTGGTGGCAGACAAGAGACCCAGTACTTC,CASSFGGRQETQYF
TRBV9,NA,TRBJ1-2,NA,TGTGCCAGCAGCGTAGGGAGCAGTTTTGGCTACACCTTC,CASSVGSSFGYTF
TRBV5-1,NA,TRBJ2-1,TRBD2,TGCGCCAGCAGCGGCCCGGGACTAGCGGGAGGGGGCTCTTACAATGAGCAGTTCTTC,CASSGPGLAGGGSYNEQFF
TRBV7-2,NA,TRBJ2-7,NA,TGTGCCAGCAGCTTAAATCCTTTCTACGAGCAGTACTTC,CASSLNPFYEQYF
TRBV19,NA,TRBJ1-1,NA,TGTGCCAGTACCCCAGGAGGAGTGGGTGCTGAAGCTTTCTTT,CASTPGGVGAEAFF
TRBV11-2,NA,TRBJ1-3,NA,TGTGCCAGCAGCTTAGCAGGGGTTGGAAACACCATATATTTT,CASSLAGVGNTIYF
TRBV19,NA,TRBJ1-1,NA,TGTGCCAGTAGTATATCGGGGATCGAAGCTTTCTTT,CASSISGIEAFF
TRBV5-1,once,TRBJ1-1,NA,TGCGCCAGCAGCTTGAACACGCACACTGAAGCTTTCTTT,CASSLNTHTEAFF
TRBV4-3,NA,TRBJ2-4,TRBD2,TGCGCCAGCAGCCAAGATATGCATGGCGGGGGAAACATTCAGTACTTC,CASSQDMHGGGNIQYF
TRBV10-3,NA,TRBJ2-5,TRBD2,TGTGCCATCAGTGAGTCGGCGGGAGGAAAGGAGACCCAGTACTTC,CAISESAGGKETQYF